This TCR beta chain was recorded in a study of identical twins. Study results and limitations: Models underpredicted monozygotic twin sharing of out-of-frame TCR alpha. While abundant cord blood beta clonotypes carried fewer insertions, memory repertoires showed no such pattern.

After template switching added a universal primer site, the resulting cDNA carried unique molecular identifiers. Each CDR3 protein is one row after TCRdb ran MiXCR on the 5' RACE reads. This sample has 400,000 to 550,000 distinct CDR3 sequences, with roughly an eighth found just once. This clonotype was seen a handful of times. No antigen is known for it. These data also featured in a second study, about yellow fever vaccine responses in identical twins.

This receptor was obtained from a woman aged 18-29 years in good health. Input material: CD4+ T cells sorted from blood.

DNA for the CDR3: TGTGCCAGTAGGCCCGGGGGGCGAGATAACTATGGCTACACCTTC. Its translation: CASRPGGRDNYGYTF. This sequence joins TRBV28 and TRBJ1-2, with D possibly being TRBD1 (6 bases). Germline CDR1 and CDR2: MDHEN and SYDVKM. V was pared by 9 bases and J by 1 base, with 18 bases between. The CDR3 runs to 15 residues.